Presented here are 30 T cell receptor beta chains from one specimen sequenced in a study of cytomegalovirus exposure and HLA in healthy donors. The PCR contained 60 Vbeta and 13 Jbeta primers. Method: immunoSEQ multiplex PCR; TCRdb's copy keeps in-frame clones and lacks some. The sample holds under 150,000 clones, over 70% seen once. Sequenced sample: PBMCs. The receptor set was obtained from a woman aged 55-69 years in good health and CMV-seropositive.

V gene TRBV13 combines with J gene TRBJ1-6; the match to TRBD1 covers 8 bases. Losses at the gene ends were 6 bases for V and 8 bases for J; bases not matched to a gene: 12. Germline assignment: CDR1 PRHDT and CDR2 FYEKMQ (reference sequence). This CDR3 region has 16 residues. The CDR3 coding sequence is TGTGCCAGCAGGGCAAACGGGAACAGGGGGGATTCACCCCTCCACTTT. Encoded protein: CASRANGNRGDSPLHF.

The table lists this clone with a few counts. V and J are TRBV11-2 and TRBJ2-7, with 8 nucleotides matching TRBD1. There are 13 residues in the CDR3. Germline V gene lookup returns CDR1 SGHAT and CDR2 FQNNGV. Losses at the gene ends were 5 bases for V and 12 bases for J; bases not matched to a gene: 12. CDR3 in amino acids: CASSGGQGADRYF. DNA for the CDR3: TGTGCCAGCAGCGGGGGGCAGGGGGCTGACAGGTACTTC.

The CDR3 DNA is TGTGCCAGCAGCTTGGAGACAGCCCGCAGGGGCTATGGCTACACCTTC. Protein: CASSLETARRGYGYTF. This chain links TRBV5-5 with TRBJ1-2, with D possibly TRBD1 on 6 matching bases. V was shortened by 0 bases and J by 4 bases, with 16 bases between the two germline ends. The CDR3 totals 16 residues. Germline values: CDR1 SGHKS, CDR2 YYEKEE (reference sequence).

This clone turned up a few times. The chain is built from TRBV27 and TRBJ2-2, with 7 bases that match TRBD1. Looked up from germline, CDR1 is MNHEY and CDR2 is SMNVEV (reference sequence). The CDR3 is 14 amino acids. V trimming: 4 bases; J trimming: 8 bases; junction bases outside the gene matches: 7. CDR3 sequence (DNA): TGTGCCAGCAGTTGGGGACAGCGTGCTGGGGAGCTGTTTTTT. Residues: CASSWGQRAGELFF.

The rearrangement joins TRBV13 to TRBJ2-7; a possible D gene is TRBD1 (8 bases). The CDR3 is 14 amino acids. Germline V gives CDR1 PRHDT, CDR2 FYEKMQ (reference sequence). The germline V and J ends were trimmed by 5 bases and 5 bases, with 16 bases remaining between them. The CDR3 bases are TGTGCCAGCAGCCTAAACAGGGGGGGAAACGAGCAGTACTTC. This codes for CASSLNRGGNEQYF. Together with reference TRBV13 and TRBJ2-7, the CDR3 gives the full variable domain: AAGVIQSPRHLIKEKRETATLKCYPIPRHDTVYWYQQGPGQDPQFLISFYEKMQSDKGSIPDRFSAQQFSDYHSELNMSSLELGDSALYFCASSLNRGGNEQYFGPGTRLTVT.

V usage is TRBV12-5 and J usage is TRBJ1-2; the D is unclear. Deletions cut 3 bases from V and 7 bases from J, with 9 bases between. Per the germline V gene, CDR1 is LGHNT and CDR2 is FRNRAP. The CDR3 is 12 amino acids. The CDR3 spells CASGFNLRGYTF. The DNA of the CDR3 is TGTGCTAGTGGTTTTAATTTGCGTGGCTACACCTTC.

This chain links TRBV18 with TRBJ1-2; 8 bases agree with TRBD1. The germline V gene has CDR1 KGHSH and CDR2 LQKENI. The CDR3 consists of 14 residues. With V trimmed by 6 bases and J by 7 bases, 10 bases remained unmatched. The CDR3 reads CASSLGQGRGGYTF. CDR3 DNA: TGTGCCAGCTCCCTCGGACAGGGAAGGGGTGGCTACACCTTC.

With respect to this clone: The sample holds other DNA sequences that translate to the same CDR3. The V and J genes are TRBV6-5 and TRBJ1-6, with D perhaps TRBD1 (5 bases). Trimming shortened V by 8 bases and J by 3 bases, and 14 bases separated the two germline ends. The length of the CDR3 is 15 residues. Looked up from germline, CDR1 is MNHEY and CDR2 is SVGAGI. The CDR3 bases are TGTGCCAGCTACGGCGGGACTCTCTATAATTCACCCCTCCACTTT. This codes for CASYGGTLYNSPLHF.

The chain has TRBV11-3 and TRBJ1-1; D is perhaps TRBD1 (6 bases). V lost 3 bases and J 4 bases, leaving 9 bases between the germline ends. This CDR3 contains 13 residues. CDR1 is SGHNT, CDR2 YENEEA, per germline. The CDR3 region has the DNA TGTGCCAGCAGCTTCCACAGGGCCACTGAAGCTTTCTTT. Protein: CASSFHRATEAFF.

This clone appeared a few times. The chain couples TRBV6-5 to TRBJ2-7; 11 bases line up with TRBD1. The ends lost 6 bases at V and 3 bases at J; junction bases unmatched: 7. CDR1 is MNHEY, CDR2 SVGAGI, per germline. The CDR3 has 15 amino acids. This CDR3 reads CASRLGTGGLYEQYF. The CDR3 DNA is TGTGCCAGCAGACTCGGGACAGGGGGTCTCTACGAGCAGTACTTC.

The CDR3 nucleotides are TGCGCCAGCAACCCAAGCGGGGGCGGAGCCAATGAGCAGTTCTTC. Amino acid sequence: CASNPSGGGANEQFF. The chain is built from TRBV5-1 and TRBJ2-1; 8 positions match TRBD2. Germline lookup yields CDR1 SGHRS and CDR2 YFSETQ. V shed 6 bases and J 6 bases; nucleotides not matched to a gene: 11. The CDR3 length is 15 residues.

V gene TRBV5-1 combines with J gene TRBJ2-5, with TRBD2 identical over 12 bases. The CDR3 is made up of 16 amino acids. Germline values: CDR1 SGHRS, CDR2 YFSETQ. V trimming: 0 bases; J trimming: 4 bases; junction bases outside the gene matches: 4. The CDR3 bases are TGCGCCAGCAGCTTGGATTCTAGCGGGAGGGGAGAGACCCAGTACTTC. This translates into CASSLDSSGRGETQYF. The full variable domain, with the rest looked up from reference TRBV5-1 and TRBJ2-5, is KAGVTQTPRYLIKTRGQQVTLSCSPISGHRSVSWYQQTPGQGLQFLFEYFSETQRNKGNFPGRFSGRQFSNSRSEMNVSTLELGDSALYLCASSLDSSGRGETQYFGPGTRLLVL.

The J gene is TRBJ1-2, the V gene TRBV9, with D unresolved. The CDR3 consists of 14 residues. Germline loops: CDR1 SGDLS, CDR2 YYNGEE. Trimming cost V 0 bases and J 3 bases, with 9 bases left between them. CDR3 in amino acids: CASSVGVGDYGYTF. Written as DNA, the CDR3 is TGTGCCAGCAGCGTAGGGGTCGGGGACTATGGCTACACCTTC.

The rearrangement uses TRBV5-1 and TRBJ1-2; the match to TRBD1 covers 9 bases. The germline V gene encodes CDR1 SGHRS and CDR2 YFSETQ. This CDR3 has 15 amino acids. V shed 2 bases, J shed 0 bases, and the junction held 2 bases outside the gene matches. The CDR3 coding sequence is TGCGCCAGCAGCTTTGGGACAGGGACTAACTATGGCTACACCTTC. This sequence encodes CASSFGTGTNYGYTF.

This clone was observed a handful of times. The chain carries TRBV2 and TRBJ1-4; a possible D gene is TRBD1 (5 bases). Germline V lookup: CDR1 SNHLY, CDR2 FYNNEI. V was trimmed by 5 bases and J by 7 bases, leaving 11 bases between them. This CDR3 spans 13 amino acids. CDR3: CASSRTGGEKLFF. The CDR3 DNA reads TGTGCCAGCAGTAGGACGGGGGGTGAAAAACTGTTTTTT.

The chain recombines TRBV7-8 with TRBJ2-3; 9 nucleotides line up with TRBD2. Unmatched junction bases numbered 10, after V lost 6 bases and J lost 3 bases. The CDR3 spans 16 residues. Germline lookup yields CDR1 SGHVS and CDR2 FQNEAQ. The DNA for the CDR3 is TGTGCCAGCAGTTTTCTAGCGGGGCGTATTACAGATACGCAGTATTTT. It translates to CASSFLAGRITDTQYF.

The chain employs TRBV29-1 and TRBJ2-1; 7 nucleotides agree with TRBD1. J was trimmed by 0 bases and V by 6 bases; bases with no gene match: 8. Germline V CDR1 and CDR2: SQVTM, ANQGSEA. The length of the CDR3 is 15 residues. CDR3 sequence: CSVEQGPSSYNEQFF. Here the CDR3 DNA reads TGCAGCGTGGAACAGGGGCCGAGCTCCTACAATGAGCAGTTCTTC.

The V gene is TRBV6-5, the J gene TRBJ1-1; D not certain. This CDR3 region has 13 residues. The germline gives CDR1 MNHEY, CDR2 SVGAGI. The germline V and J ends were trimmed by 6 bases and 0 bases, with 8 bases remaining between them. This CDR3 reads CASRDEVNTEAFF. In DNA form, the CDR3 reads TGTGCCAGCAGGGATGAGGTGAACACTGAAGCTTTCTTT.

This clone was counted once. This chain links TRBV5-1 with TRBJ2-3; TRBD1 is a possible D gene (6 bases). Germline CDR1 is SGHRS and CDR2 is YFSETQ. The CDR3 runs to 17 residues. The V gene lost 0 bases and the J gene lost 0 bases, with 14 bases spanning the gap. CDR3 sequence: CASSLGRDTRSTDTQYF. The CDR3 DNA sequence: TGCGCCAGCAGCTTGGGCCGGGACACCAGAAGCACAGATACGCAGTATTTT.

This clone was observed once. The chain is built from TRBV20-1 and TRBJ1-2; D may be TRBD1 (5 bases). The CDR3 has 11 amino acids. The germline V gene encodes CDR1 DFQATT and CDR2 SNEGSKA (reference sequence). The ends were cut back, 5 bases at V and 2 bases at J, with 6 bases in the middle. The CDR3: CSADRNYGYTF. CDR3 in DNA: TGCAGTGCTGACAGAAACTATGGCTACACCTTC.

This chain links TRBV19 with TRBJ1-6; TRBD1 matches 8 bases. Germline loops: CDR1 LNHDA, CDR2 SQIVND (reference sequence). This CDR3 comprises 20 residues. Germline trimming cut 3 bases from V and 1 base from J; bases unmatched to any gene: 14. For the CDR3, the DNA is TGTGCCAGTAGTATGAGGGACAGGCTATCCAGTGGATCCTATAATTCACCCCTCCACTTT. This gives the protein CASSMRDRLSSGSYNSPLHF.

This clone was picked up a small number of times. The rearrangement links TRBV4-1 to TRBJ1-2; 9 bases are shared with TRBD1. J lost 8 bases, V lost 4 bases, and 17 bases had no gene match. This CDR3 has 17 amino acids. Germline loops: CDR1 MGHRA, CDR2 YSYEKL. The CDR3 protein is CASSLLGEARDREGYTF. Written as DNA, the CDR3 is TGCGCCAGCAGCCTATTGGGGGAGGCTAGGGACAGGGAAGGCTACACCTTC.

The chain employs TRBV28 and TRBJ1-1, with TRBD1 as a possible D gene (6 bases). This CDR3 has 13 residues. V was clipped by 8 bases and J by 5 bases, with 15 bases between them. Germline V gene data show CDR1 as MDHEN and CDR2 as SYDVKM. CDR3 DNA: TGTGCCAGCCCGGGGGGGGGCTGGACTGAAGCTTTCTTT. It translates to CASPGGGWTEAFF.

This clone was observed a handful of times. Different DNA sequences within this sample yield the same CDR3. V is TRBV5-1 and J is TRBJ2-7; 10 nucleotides agree with TRBD1. The length of the CDR3 is 14 residues. CDR1 and CDR2 from the germline V gene are SGHRS and YFSETQ. V lost 0 bases to trimming and J lost 4 bases; unmatched junction nucleotides: 1. CDR3 sequence: CASSLGTGGYEQYF. CDR3 nucleotides: TGCGCCAGCAGCTTGGGGACAGGGGGTTACGAGCAGTACTTC.

This chain joins TRBV2 and TRBJ2-1; a possible D gene is TRBD2 (5 bases). Between the trimmed V and J ends, which lost 7 bases and 4 bases, there was a span of 20 bases. The CDR3 covers 16 residues. Germline V gene sequence: CDR1 SNHLY, CDR2 FYNNEI. CDR3 amino acids: CASTNWGVFPYNEQFF. The DNA of the CDR3 is TGTGCCAGCACCAACTGGGGAGTGTTCCCTTACAATGAGCAGTTCTTC.

This clone was picked up a small number of times. The rearrangement uses TRBV5-4 and TRBJ1-1; D unclear. This CDR3 comprises 14 residues. V shed 1 base and J shed 5 bases, with 12 bases lying between them. Germline CDR1 reads SGHNT; CDR2 reads YYREEE (reference sequence). The CDR3 sequence: CASSLTRGGTEAFF. CDR3 nucleotide sequence: TGTGCCAGCAGCTTGACCCGCGGAGGGACTGAAGCTTTCTTT.

The J gene is TRBJ2-6, the V gene TRBV7-3; D possibly corresponds to TRBD2 (5 bases). The germline V gene has CDR1 SGHTA and CDR2 FQGTGA. CDR3 length equals 17 residues. V was pared by 5 bases and J by 5 bases, with 19 bases between. This CDR3 is CASSQWLGDSRANVLTF. The CDR3 region has the DNA TGTGCCAGCAGCCAATGGCTGGGAGACTCGCGGGCCAACGTCCTGACTTTC.

The chain's CDR3 is CASSPWTGTGNTIYF. The CDR3 DNA reads as TGTGCCAGCAGCCCCTGGACAGGGACTGGAAACACCATATATTTT. The chain is built from TRBV7-2 and TRBJ1-3, with 8 bases aligning to TRBD1. After removal of 5 bases from V and 2 bases from J, the junction contained 5 bases not matched to a gene. CDR3 length: 15 amino acids. The germline CDR1 and CDR2 sequences are SGHTA and FQGNSA.

CDR3 in DNA: TGTGCCAGCAGTGCTGACAGGGAAGGAGAGCAGTACTTC. It encodes CASSADREGEQYF. V and J are TRBV2 and TRBJ2-7, with 7 bases matching TRBD1. The V segment lost 4 bases and the J segment 7 bases; nucleotides outside the gene matches: 7. CDR3 size: 13 residues. Germline CDR1 reads SNHLY; CDR2 reads FYNNEI. The whole variable domain, remainder taken from reference TRBV2 and TRBJ2-7, is EPEVTQTPSHQVTQMGQEVILRCVPISNHLYFYWYRQILGQKVEFLVSFYNNEISEKSEIFDDQFSVERPDGSNFTLKIRSTKLEDSAMYFCASSADREGEQYFGPGTRLTVT.

The chain uses TRBV10-1 and TRBJ2-1; no clear D gene. Germline V gene data show CDR1 as WNHNN and CDR2 as SYGVQD (reference sequence). V gave up 5 bases and J gave up 0 bases, with 14 bases separating them. This CDR3 is 16 amino acids long. The CDR3 reads CASSLLVESSYNEQFF. DNA for the CDR3: TGCGCCAGCAGTCTTTTAGTGGAGAGCTCCTACAATGAGCAGTTCTTC.